The count of the clone carrying this T cell receptor (beta chain) is one. No antigen is known for it. V trimming: 6 bases; J trimming: 0 bases; junction bases outside the gene matches: 4. The V gene's germline CDR1 is MNHNS and CDR2 SASEGT. This CDR3 has 15 amino acids. The data derive from a study of identical twins. A universal primer site arose from template switching, and cDNA bore unique molecular identifiers. MiXCR was run by TCRdb on the 5' RACE reads, yielding one entry per CDR3 protein. The sample has approximately 630,000 distinct CDR3 sequences; 7% to 7.5% are singletons. Overall study results and limits: The same donors were not followed; conclusions instead depended on cross-sectional statistical analysis.

These data also featured in a second study, about yellow fever vaccine responses in identical twins. That source adds: Reported findings indicate that twins' vaccine T cell responses seemed partially convergent, partially personalized.

Sequenced: PBMCs. This receptor was taken from a woman aged 18-29 years in good health. This chain links TRBV6-1 with TRBJ2-2; 7 bases align to TRBD1. CDR3 protein: CASRMGQTNTGELFF. DNA for the CDR3: TGTGCCAGCAGGATGGGACAGACGAACACCGGGGAGCTGTTTTTT.